This T cell receptor beta chain was retrieved from a study of blood T cell repertoires in COVID-19. On the study more broadly: The cDNA or gDNA used as material had been derived from T cells, B-cell-depleted T cells, or PBMCs.

Trimming removed 9 bases from V and 0 bases from J; junction bases left unmatched: 4. This CDR3 spans 14 amino acids. Germline V gene sequence: CDR1 LNHDA, CDR2 SQIVND (reference sequence). Here immunoSEQ multiplex PCR was the method, and the copy in TCRdb shows in-frame clones only, minus some. The sample has 60,000 to 70,000 clones, around 76% seen once. This chain uses TRBV19 with TRBJ2-2, with 7 positions matching TRBD2. Sequencing used peripheral blood. The sequence derives from a woman aged 80 or older with acute or convalescent COVID-19. CDR3 bases: TGTGCCAGCCGGACTAGTACGAACACCGGGGAGCTGTTTTTT. Its protein is CASRTSTNTGELFF.